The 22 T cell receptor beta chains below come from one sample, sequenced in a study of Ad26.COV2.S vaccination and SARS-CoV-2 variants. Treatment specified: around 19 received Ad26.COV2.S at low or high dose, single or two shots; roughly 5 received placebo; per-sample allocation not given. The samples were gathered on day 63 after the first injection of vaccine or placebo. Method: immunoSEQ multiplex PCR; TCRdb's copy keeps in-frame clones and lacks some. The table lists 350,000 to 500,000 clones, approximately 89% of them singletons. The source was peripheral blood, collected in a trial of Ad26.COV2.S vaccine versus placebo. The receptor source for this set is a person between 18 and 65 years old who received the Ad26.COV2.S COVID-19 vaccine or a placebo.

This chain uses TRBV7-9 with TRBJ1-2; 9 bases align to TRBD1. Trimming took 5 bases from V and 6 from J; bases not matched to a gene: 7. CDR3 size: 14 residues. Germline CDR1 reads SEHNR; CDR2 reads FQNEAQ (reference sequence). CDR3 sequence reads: CASSRDRVAHGYTF. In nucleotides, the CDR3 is TGTGCCAGCAGCAGGGACAGGGTAGCCCATGGCTACACCTTC.

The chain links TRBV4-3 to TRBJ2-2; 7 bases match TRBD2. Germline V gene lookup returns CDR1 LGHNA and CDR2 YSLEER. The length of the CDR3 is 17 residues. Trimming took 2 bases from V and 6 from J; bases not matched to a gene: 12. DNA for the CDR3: TGCGCCAGCAGCCAACCCCCGGGCGGGAGTTTGTCCGGGGAGCTGTTTTTT. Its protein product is CASSQPPGGSLSGELFF.

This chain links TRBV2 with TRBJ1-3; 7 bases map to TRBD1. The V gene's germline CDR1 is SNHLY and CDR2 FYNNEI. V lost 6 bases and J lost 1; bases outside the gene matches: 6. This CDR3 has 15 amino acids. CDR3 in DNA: TGTGCCAGCAGCCCACAGGGGATTTCTGGAAACACCATATATTTT. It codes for CASSPQGISGNTIYF.

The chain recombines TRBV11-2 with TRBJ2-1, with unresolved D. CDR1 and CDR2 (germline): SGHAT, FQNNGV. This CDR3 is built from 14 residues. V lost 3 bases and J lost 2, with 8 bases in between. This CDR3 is CASSFLTPYNEQFF. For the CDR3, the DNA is TGTGCCAGCAGCTTCCTGACACCCTACAATGAGCAGTTCTTC.

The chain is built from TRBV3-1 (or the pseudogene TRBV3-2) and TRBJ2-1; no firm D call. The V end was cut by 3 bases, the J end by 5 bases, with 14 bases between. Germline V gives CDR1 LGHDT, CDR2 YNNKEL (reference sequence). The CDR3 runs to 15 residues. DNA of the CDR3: TGTGCCAGCAGCCATAGAGCTATATTCAACAATGAGCAGTTCTTC. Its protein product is CASSHRAIFNNEQFF.

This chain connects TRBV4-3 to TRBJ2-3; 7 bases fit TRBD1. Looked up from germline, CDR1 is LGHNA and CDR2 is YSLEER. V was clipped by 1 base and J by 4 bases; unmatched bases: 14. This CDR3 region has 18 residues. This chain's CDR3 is CASSQGLQGGPSSDTQYF. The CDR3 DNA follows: TGCGCCAGCAGCCAAGGCCTTCAAGGGGGCCCTTCGTCAGATACGCAGTATTTT.

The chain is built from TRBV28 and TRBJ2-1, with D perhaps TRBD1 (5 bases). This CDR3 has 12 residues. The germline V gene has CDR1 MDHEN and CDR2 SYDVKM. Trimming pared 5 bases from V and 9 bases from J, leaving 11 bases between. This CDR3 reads CASSVQDSEQFF. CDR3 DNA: TGTGCCAGCAGTGTACAAGACAGTGAGCAGTTCTTC.

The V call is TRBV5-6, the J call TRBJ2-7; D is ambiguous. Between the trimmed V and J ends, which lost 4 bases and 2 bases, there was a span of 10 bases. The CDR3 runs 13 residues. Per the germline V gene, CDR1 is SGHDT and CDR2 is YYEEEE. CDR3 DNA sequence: TGTGCCAGCAGCCCCGGAACTGCCTACGAGCAGTACTTC. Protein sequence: CASSPGTAYEQYF.

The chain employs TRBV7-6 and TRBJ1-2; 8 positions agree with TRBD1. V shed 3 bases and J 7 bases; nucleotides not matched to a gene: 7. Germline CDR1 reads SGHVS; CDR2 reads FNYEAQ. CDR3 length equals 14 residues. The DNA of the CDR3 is TGTGCCAGCAGCTTGGGGGGACAGGTTGGTGGCTACACCTTC. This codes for CASSLGGQVGGYTF. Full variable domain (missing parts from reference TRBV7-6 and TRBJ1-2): GAGVSQSPRYKVTKRGQDVALRCDPISGHVSLYWYRQALGQGPEFLTYFNYEAQQDKSGLPNDRFSAERPEGSISTLTIQRTEQRDSAMYRCASSLGGQVGGYTFGSGTRLTVV.

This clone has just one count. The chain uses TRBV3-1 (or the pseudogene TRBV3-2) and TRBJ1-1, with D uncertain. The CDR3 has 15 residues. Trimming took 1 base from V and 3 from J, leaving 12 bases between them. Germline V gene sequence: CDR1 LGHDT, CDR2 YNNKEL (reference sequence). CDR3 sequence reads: CASSQGIGWDTEAFF. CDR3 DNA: TGTGCCAGCAGCCAAGGGATAGGGTGGGACACTGAAGCTTTCTTT.

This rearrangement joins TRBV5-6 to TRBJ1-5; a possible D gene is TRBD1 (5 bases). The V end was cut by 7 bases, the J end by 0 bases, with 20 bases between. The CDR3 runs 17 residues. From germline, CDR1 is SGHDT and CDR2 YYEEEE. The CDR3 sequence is CASRLRGGTGSNQPQHF. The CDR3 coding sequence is TGTGCCAGCCGGCTGCGGGGTGGGACCGGTAGCAATCAGCCCCAGCATTTT. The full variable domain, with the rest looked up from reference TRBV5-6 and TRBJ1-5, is DAGVTQSPTHLIKTRGQQVTLRCSPKSGHDTVSWYQQALGQGPQFIFQYYEEEERQRGNFPDRFSGHQFPNYSSELNVNALLLGDSALYLCASRLRGGTGSNQPQHFGDGTRLSIL.

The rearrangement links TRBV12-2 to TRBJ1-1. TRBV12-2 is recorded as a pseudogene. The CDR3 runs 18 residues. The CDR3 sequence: CASRSLRDAPVMNTEAFF. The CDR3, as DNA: TGTGCAAGTCGTTCCCTCCGAGACGCGCCAGTCATGAACACTGAAGCTTTCTTT.

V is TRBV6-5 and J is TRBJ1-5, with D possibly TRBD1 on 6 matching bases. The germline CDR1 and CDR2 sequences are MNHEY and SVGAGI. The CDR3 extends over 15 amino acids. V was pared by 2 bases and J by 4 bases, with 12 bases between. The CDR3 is CASSYEKGVNQPQHF. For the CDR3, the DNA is TGTGCCAGCAGTTACGAGAAGGGGGTGAATCAGCCCCAGCATTTT.

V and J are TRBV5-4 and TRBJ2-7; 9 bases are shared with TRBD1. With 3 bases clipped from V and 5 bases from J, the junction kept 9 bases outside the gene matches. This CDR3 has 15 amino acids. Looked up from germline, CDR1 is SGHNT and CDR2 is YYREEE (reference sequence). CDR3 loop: CASSSIQGAGHEQYF. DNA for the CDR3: TGTGCCAGCAGCTCTATACAGGGGGCCGGCCACGAGCAGTACTTC.

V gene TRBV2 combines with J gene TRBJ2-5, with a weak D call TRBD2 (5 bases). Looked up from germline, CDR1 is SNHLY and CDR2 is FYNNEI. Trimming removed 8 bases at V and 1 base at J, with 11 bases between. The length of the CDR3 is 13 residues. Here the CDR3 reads CASAGGTQETQYF. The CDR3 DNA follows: TGTGCCAGCGCCGGAGGTACCCAAGAGACCCAGTACTTC. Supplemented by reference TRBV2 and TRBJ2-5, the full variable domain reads EPEVTQTPSHQVTQMGQEVILRCVPISNHLYFYWYRQILGQKVEFLVSFYNNEISEKSEIFDDQFSVERPDGSNFTLKIRSTKLEDSAMYFCASAGGTQETQYFGPGTRLLVL.

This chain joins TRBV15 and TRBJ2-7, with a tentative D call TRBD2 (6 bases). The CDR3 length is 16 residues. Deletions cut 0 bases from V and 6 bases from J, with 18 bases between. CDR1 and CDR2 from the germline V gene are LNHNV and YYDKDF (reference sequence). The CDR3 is CATSRDLDFPGGEQYF. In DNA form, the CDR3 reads TGTGCCACCAGCAGAGATCTGGACTTTCCCGGGGGCGAGCAGTACTTC.

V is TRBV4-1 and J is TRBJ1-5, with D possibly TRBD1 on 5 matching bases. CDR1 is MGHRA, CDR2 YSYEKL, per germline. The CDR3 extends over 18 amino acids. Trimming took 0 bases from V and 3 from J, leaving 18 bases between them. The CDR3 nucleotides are TGCGCCAGCAGCCAAGATGTACGGGGGGGGTCAGACAATCAGCCCCAGCATTTT. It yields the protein CASSQDVRGGSDNQPQHF.

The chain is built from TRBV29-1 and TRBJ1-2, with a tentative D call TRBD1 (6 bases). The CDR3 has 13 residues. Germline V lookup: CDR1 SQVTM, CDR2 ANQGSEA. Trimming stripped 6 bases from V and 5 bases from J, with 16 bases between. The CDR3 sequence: CSVRDTILYGYTF. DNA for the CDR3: TGCAGCGTGCGGGACACGATCTTGTATGGCTACACCTTC.

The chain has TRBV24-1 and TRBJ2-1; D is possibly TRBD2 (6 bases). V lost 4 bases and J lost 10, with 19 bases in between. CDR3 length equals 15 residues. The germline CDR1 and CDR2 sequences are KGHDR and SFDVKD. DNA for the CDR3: TGTGCCACCAGTGACGATGGCGCGGGACCAAGGGAGCAGTTCTTC. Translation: CATSDDGAGPREQFF.

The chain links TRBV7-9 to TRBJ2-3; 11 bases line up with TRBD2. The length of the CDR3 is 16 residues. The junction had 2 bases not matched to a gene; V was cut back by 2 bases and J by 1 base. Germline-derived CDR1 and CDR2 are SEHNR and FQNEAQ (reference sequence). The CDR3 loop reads CASSLLAGGRTDTQYF. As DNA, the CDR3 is TGTGCCAGCAGCTTACTAGCGGGGGGCCGCACAGATACGCAGTATTTT. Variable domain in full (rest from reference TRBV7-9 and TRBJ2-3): DTGVSQNPRHKITKRGQNVTFRCDPISEHNRLYWYRQTLGQGPEFLTYFQNEAQLEKSRLLSDRFSAERPKGSFSTLEIQRTEQGDSAMYLCASSLLAGGRTDTQYFGPGTRLTVL.

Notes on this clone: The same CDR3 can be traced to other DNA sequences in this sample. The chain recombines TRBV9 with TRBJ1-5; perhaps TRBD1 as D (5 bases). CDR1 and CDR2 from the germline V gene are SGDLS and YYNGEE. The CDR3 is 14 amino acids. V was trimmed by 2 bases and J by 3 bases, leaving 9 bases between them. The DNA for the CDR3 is TGTGCCAGCAGCGTGGGGGGTCCCAATCAGCCCCAGCATTTT. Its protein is CASSVGGPNQPQHF.

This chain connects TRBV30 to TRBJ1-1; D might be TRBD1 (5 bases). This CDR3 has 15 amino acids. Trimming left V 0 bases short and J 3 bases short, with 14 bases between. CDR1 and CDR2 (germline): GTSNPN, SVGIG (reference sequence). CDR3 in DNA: TGTGCCTGGAGTGTAGGCTCGTGGGGGGACACTGAAGCTTTCTTT. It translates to CAWSVGSWGDTEAFF.